These 8 T cell receptor beta chains share one sample of origin, sequenced in a study of T cell responses to AZD1222 COVID-19 vaccine. Profiling relied on immunoSEQ multiplex PCR, and the TCRdb table lists in-frame clones only, not all of them. Among over 110,000 clones, around 90% were seen once, and the ten largest hold just over 5.5%. Sample: peripheral blood, taken on day 0 of AZD1222 vaccination. These receptors originate from an adult in good health.

The chain is built from TRBV5-4 and TRBJ2-7; D is uncertain. The CDR3 length is 12 residues. The V gene lost 4 bases and the J gene lost 6 bases, with 11 bases spanning the gap. From germline, CDR1 is SGHNT and CDR2 YYREEE (reference sequence). The CDR3 DNA sequence: TGTGCCAGCAGCGGCGCATCTACCGAGCAGTACTTC. This sequence encodes CASSGASTEQYF. Drawing the rest from reference TRBV5-4 and TRBJ2-7, the complete variable domain is ETGVTQSPTHLIKTRGQQVTLRCSSQSGHNTVSWYQQALGQGPQFIFQYYREEENGRGNFPPRFSGLQFPNYSSELNVNALELDDSALYLCASSGASTEQYFGPGTRLTVT.

This chain connects TRBV2 to TRBJ1-4; 10 positions match TRBD1. V trimming: 3 bases; J trimming: 8 bases; junction bases outside the gene matches: 6. The CDR3 is 15 amino acids. Germline V CDR1 and CDR2: SNHLY, FYNNEI. In DNA, the CDR3 is TGTGCCAGCAGTGAGTTCGCGGGACAGGGGGAAAAACTGTTTTTT. Translating it yields CASSEFAGQGEKLFF.

The table lists this clone with a count of one. For the CDR3, the DNA is TGTGCCTGGAGCGGACTAGCGGGCCTTACGACAGATACGCAGTATTTT. It specifies CAWSGLAGLTTDTQYF. This chain connects TRBV30 to TRBJ2-3; TRBD2 matches 11 bases. CDR1 is GTSNPN and CDR2 is SVGIG in the germline V gene (reference sequence). V trimming: 3 bases; J trimming: 3 bases; junction bases outside the gene matches: 8. The CDR3 is 16 amino acids.

The chain has TRBV9 and TRBJ2-1, with 10 bases fitting TRBD2. Losses at the gene ends were 0 bases for V and 7 bases for J; bases not matched to a gene: 4. CDR3 length: 15 amino acids. Germline-derived CDR1 and CDR2 are SGDLS and YYNGEE. For the CDR3, the DNA is TGTGCCAGCAGCGTAGTACTAGCGGGAATGAATGAGCAGTTCTTC. Translating it yields CASSVVLAGMNEQFF. The whole variable domain, remainder taken from reference TRBV9 and TRBJ2-1, is DSGVTQTPKHLITATGQRVTLRCSPRSGDLSVYWYQQSLDQGLQFLIQYYNGEERAKGNILERFSAQQFPDLHSELNLSSLELGDSALYFCASSVVLAGMNEQFFGPGTRLTVL.

The rearrangement links TRBV2 to TRBJ2-7, with unresolved D. CDR1 is SNHLY and CDR2 is FYNNEI in the germline V gene. The CDR3 loop spans 13 amino acids. The V end lost 4 bases, the J end lost 2 bases, and 9 bases lay between the germline ends. CDR3 region: CASSVPRPYEQYF. The CDR3 coding sequence is TGTGCCAGCAGTGTCCCCAGACCCTACGAGCAGTACTTC.

The V and J genes are TRBV5-1 and TRBJ1-4; 10 bases align to TRBD1. The CDR3 loop spans 15 amino acids. Trimming removed 1 base from V and 6 bases from J; junction bases left unmatched: 3. From germline, CDR1 is SGHRS and CDR2 YFSETQ. The CDR3 spells CASSLTGTGDEKLFF. CDR3 nucleotide sequence: TGCGCCAGCAGCTTGACGGGGACAGGGGATGAAAAACTGTTTTTT.

The V call is TRBV7-9, the J call TRBJ1-2; 8 positions agree with TRBD1. Trimming at V came to 5 bases and at J to 4 bases, leaving 15 bases not matched to a gene. This CDR3 has 17 amino acids. The germline V gene has CDR1 SEHNR and CDR2 FQNEAQ (reference sequence). CDR3 sequence: CASSLPTGEGASYGYTF. CDR3 DNA: TGTGCCAGCAGCCTTCCGACAGGGGAAGGGGCCTCCTATGGCTACACCTTC.

The V and J genes are TRBV6-2 or TRBV6-3 and TRBJ1-2, with TRBD1 matching 7 bases. V gave up 6 bases and J gave up 3 bases; unmatched junction bases: 7. The CDR3 is made up of 14 amino acids. The germline CDR1 and CDR2 sequences are MNHEY and SVGEGT. The CDR3 nucleotides are TGTGCCAGCAGCTCCGGGACAGCCTACTATGGCTACACCTTC. It specifies CASSSGTAYYGYTF.